The present T cell receptor beta chain was sequenced within a study of blood T cell repertoires in COVID-19. Across the whole study: The United States, Italy and Spain supplied acute and convalescent COVID-19 samples.

Germline V lookup: CDR1 SGHDT, CDR2 YYEEEE. The CDR3 length is 14 residues. Germline trimming cut 0 bases from V and 2 bases from J; bases unmatched to any gene: 1. This clone was detected only once. As processed by the authors: Nucleated cell counts were estimated from reference gene primer amplification. Assay: immunoSEQ multiplex PCR; the TCRdb copy retains only in-frame clones and omits some. The V and J calls and the clone size are those of that table, but D and trimming were determined from the DNA. The sample lists 500,000 or so clones, roughly 87% occurring once. The clonotype originates from a woman aged 18 to 35 who had recovered from COVID-19. The specimen sequenced was PBMCs or T cells enriched from blood (not recorded which). This chain connects TRBV5-6 to TRBJ2-5; 7 bases are a match to TRBD1. The CDR3 nucleotides read TGTGCCAGCAGCTTGGCCAGGGGGCAAGAGACCCAGTACTTC. Translated: CASSLARGQETQYF.